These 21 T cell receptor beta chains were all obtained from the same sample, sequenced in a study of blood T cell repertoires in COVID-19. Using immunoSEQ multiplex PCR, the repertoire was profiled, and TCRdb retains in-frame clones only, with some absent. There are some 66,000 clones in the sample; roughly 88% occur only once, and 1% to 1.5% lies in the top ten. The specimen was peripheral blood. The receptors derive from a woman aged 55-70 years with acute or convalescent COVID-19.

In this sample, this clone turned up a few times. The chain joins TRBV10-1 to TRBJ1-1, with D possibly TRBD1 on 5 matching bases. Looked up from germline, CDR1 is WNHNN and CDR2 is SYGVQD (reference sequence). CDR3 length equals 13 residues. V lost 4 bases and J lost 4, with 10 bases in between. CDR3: CASSGTGGTEAFF. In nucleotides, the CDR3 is TGCGCCAGCAGTGGTACGGGGGGCACTGAAGCTTTCTTT.

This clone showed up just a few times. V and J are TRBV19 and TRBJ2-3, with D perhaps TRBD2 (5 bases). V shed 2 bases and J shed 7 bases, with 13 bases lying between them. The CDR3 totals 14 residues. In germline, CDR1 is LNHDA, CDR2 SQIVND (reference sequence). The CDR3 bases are TGTGCCAGTAGTATATCCGGGGTTTCGAATACGCAGTATTTT. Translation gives CASSISGVSNTQYF. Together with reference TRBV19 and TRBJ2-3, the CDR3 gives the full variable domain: DGGITQSPKYLFRKEGQNVTLSCEQNLNHDAMYWYRQDPGQGLRLIYYSQIVNDFQKGDIAEGYSVSREKKESFPLTVTSAQKNPTAFYLCASSISGVSNTQYFGPGTRLTVL.

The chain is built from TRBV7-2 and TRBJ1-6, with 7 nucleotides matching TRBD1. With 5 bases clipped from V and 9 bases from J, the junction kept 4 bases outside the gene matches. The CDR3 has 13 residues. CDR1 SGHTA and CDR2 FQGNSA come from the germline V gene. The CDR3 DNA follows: TGTGCCAGCAGCCCTCGACAGGGTTCACCCCTCCACTTT. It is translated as CASSPRQGSPLHF.

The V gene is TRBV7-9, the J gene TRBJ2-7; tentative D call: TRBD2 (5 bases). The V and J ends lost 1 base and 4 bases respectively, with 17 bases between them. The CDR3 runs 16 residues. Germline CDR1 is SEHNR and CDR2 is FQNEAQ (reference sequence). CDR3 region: CASSLDLRGSQYEQYV. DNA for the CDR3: TGTGCCAGCAGCTTAGATCTTAGAGGGAGCCAATACGAGCAGTACGTC.

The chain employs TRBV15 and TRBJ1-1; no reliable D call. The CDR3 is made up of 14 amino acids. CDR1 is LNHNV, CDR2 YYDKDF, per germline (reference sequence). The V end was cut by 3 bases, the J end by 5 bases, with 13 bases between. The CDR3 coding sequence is TGTGCCACCAGCAGGGATCCGTCGGGGACTGAAGCTTTCTTT. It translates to CATSRDPSGTEAFF.

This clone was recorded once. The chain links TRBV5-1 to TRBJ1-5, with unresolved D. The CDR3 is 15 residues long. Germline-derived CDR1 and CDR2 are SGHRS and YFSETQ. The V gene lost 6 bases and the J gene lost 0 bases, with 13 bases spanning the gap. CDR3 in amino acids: CASKRVPSSNQPQHF. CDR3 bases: TGCGCCAGCAAGCGGGTTCCCTCTAGCAATCAGCCCCAGCATTTT.

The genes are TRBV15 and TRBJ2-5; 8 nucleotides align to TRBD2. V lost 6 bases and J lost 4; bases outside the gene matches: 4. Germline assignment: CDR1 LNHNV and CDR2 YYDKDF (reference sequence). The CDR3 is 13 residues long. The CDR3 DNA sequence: TGTGCCACCAGTAAAGCGGGAGTAGAGACCCAGTACTTC. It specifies CATSKAGVETQYF.

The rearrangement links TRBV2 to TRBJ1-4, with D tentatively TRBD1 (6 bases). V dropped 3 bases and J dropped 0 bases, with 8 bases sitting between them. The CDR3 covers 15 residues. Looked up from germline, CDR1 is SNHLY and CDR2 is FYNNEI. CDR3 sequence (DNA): TGTGCCAGCAGTGAGGGGGCTTCAACTAATGAAAAACTGTTTTTT. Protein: CASSEGASTNEKLFF. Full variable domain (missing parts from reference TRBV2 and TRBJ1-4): EPEVTQTPSHQVTQMGQEVILRCVPISNHLYFYWYRQILGQKVEFLVSFYNNEISEKSEIFDDQFSVERPDGSNFTLKIRSTKLEDSAMYFCASSEGASTNEKLFFGSGTQLSVL.

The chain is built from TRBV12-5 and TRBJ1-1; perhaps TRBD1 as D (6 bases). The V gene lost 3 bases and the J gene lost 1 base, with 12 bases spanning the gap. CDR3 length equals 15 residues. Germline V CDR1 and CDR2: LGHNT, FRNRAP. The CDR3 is CASGLGHRENTEAFF. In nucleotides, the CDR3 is TGTGCTAGTGGTTTAGGGCACAGGGAGAACACTGAAGCTTTCTTT.

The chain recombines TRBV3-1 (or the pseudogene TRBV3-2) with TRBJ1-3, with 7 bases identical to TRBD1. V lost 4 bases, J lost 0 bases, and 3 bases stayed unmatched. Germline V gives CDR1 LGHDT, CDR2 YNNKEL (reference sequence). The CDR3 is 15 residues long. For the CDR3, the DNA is TGTGCCAGCAGCCCGAGGGGGCTCTCTGGAAACACCATATATTTT. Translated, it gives CASSPRGLSGNTIYF.

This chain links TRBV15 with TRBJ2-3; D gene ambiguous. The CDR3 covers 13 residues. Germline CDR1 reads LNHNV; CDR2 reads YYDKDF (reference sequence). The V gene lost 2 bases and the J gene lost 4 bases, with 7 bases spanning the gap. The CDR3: CATSRPSADTQYF. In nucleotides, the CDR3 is TGTGCCACCAGCAGACCTTCCGCAGATACGCAGTATTTT.

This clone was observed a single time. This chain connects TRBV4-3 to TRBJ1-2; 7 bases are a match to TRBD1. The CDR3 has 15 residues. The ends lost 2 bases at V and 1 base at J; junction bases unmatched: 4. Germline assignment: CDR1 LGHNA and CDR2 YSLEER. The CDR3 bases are TGCGCCAGCAGCCAACTAGGACAGGTTAACTATGGCTACACCTTC. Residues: CASSQLGQVNYGYTF.

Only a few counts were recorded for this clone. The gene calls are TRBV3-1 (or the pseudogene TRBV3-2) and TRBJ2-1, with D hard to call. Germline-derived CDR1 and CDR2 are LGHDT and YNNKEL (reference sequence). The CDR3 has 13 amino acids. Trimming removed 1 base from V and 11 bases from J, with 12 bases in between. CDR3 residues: CASSQASENKQFF. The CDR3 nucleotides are TGTGCCAGCAGCCAAGCCTCCGAAAACAAGCAGTTCTTC.

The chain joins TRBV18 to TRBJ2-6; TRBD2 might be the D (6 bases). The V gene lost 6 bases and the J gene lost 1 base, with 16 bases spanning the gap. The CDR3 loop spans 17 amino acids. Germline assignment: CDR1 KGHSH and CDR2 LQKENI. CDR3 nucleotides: TGTGCCAGCTCGCGGACGGGACGGGAGTCTGGGGCCAACGTCCTGACTTTC. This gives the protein CASSRTGRESGANVLTF.

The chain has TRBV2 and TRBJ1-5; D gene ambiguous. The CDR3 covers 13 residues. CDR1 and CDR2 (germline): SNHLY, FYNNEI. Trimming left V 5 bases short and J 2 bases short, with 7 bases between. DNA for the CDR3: TGTGCCAGCAGTCAGGAAGGCAATCAGCCCCAGCATTTT. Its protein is CASSQEGNQPQHF.

CDR3 DNA: TGTGCCAGCAGCTTAGGGGGCCCCTCTTATGAGACCCAGTACTTC. Translation: CASSLGGPSYETQYF. The chain carries TRBV7-2 and TRBJ2-5, with a possible D match to TRBD1 (5 bases). The V gene's germline CDR1 is SGHTA and CDR2 FQGNSA. CDR3 length: 15 amino acids. V lost 1 base and J 5 bases, leaving 14 bases between the germline ends.

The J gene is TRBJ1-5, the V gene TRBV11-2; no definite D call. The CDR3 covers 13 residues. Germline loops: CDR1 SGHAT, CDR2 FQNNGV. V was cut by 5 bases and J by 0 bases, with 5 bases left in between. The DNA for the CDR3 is TGTGCCAGCAGCCTTTATAGCAATCAGCCCCAGCATTTT. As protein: CASSLYSNQPQHF.

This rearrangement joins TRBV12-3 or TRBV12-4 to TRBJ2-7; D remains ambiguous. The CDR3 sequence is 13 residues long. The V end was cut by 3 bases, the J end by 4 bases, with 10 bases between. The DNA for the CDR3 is TGTGCCAGCAGTTTCGGGTCCGGTTACGAGCAGTACGTC. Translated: CASSFGSGYEQYV.

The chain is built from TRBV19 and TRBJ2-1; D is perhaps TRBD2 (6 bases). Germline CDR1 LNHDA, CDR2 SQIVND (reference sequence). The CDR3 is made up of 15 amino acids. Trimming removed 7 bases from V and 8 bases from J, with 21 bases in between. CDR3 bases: TGTGCCAGTACCCCACGGATCGGGGGTTCCTATGAGCAGTTCTTC. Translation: CASTPRIGGSYEQFF.

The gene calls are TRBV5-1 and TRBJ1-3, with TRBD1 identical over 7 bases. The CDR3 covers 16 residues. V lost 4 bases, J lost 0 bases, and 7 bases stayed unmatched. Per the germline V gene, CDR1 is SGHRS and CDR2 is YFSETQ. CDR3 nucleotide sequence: TGCGCCAGCAGCAGAGACGGGACAGCCTCTGGAAACACCATATATTTT. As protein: CASSRDGTASGNTIYF.

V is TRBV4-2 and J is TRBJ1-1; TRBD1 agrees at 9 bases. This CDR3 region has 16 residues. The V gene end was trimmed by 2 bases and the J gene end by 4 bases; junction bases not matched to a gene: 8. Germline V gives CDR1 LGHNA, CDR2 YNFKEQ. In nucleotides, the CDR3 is TGTGCCAGCAGCCAAAAGCCACAGGGGGCGTCCACTGAAGCTTTCTTT. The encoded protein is CASSQKPQGASTEAFF.